The rows below give T cell receptor beta chains drawn from one sample of a study of blood T cell repertoires in COVID-19. Libraries were prepared by immunoSEQ multiplex PCR; TCRdb keeps only in-frame clonotypes and omits some of them. The data show roughly 250,000 clones, 85% to 90% seen once. Input material: PBMCs or T cells enriched from blood (not recorded which). These receptors were taken from a woman aged 45 to 65 who had recovered from COVID-19. Both conserved end residues are part of each CDR3. Each record gives: clone size, J gene, V gene, D gene, CDR3 protein, CDR3 DNA. D genes are given only for firm matches. Only some rows state a clone size, as once, few, many or a class for expanded clones.

NA	TRBJ2-7	TRBV12-5	TRBD2	CASALAGVYEQYF	TGTGCTAGTGCGCTAGCGGGAGTCTACGAGCAGTACTTC
NA	TRBJ2-5	TRBV27	NA	CASSLSLQTQETQYF	TGTGCCAGCAGTTTATCGTTACAAACACAAGAGACCCAGTACTTC
NA	TRBJ1-6	TRBV28	NA	CASRLRTYNSPLHF	TGTGCCAGCCGACTCCGAACCTATAATTCACCCCTCCACTTT
NA	TRBJ2-3	TRBV10-3	TRBD2	CAIAGRVPTDTQYF	TGTGCCATCGCCGGGAGGGTGCCCACAGATACGCAGTATTTT
NA	TRBJ2-3	TRBV12-3/TRBV12-4	NA	CASRQKDTQYF	TGTGCCAGCAGACAAAAAGATACGCAGTATTTT
NA	TRBJ1-6	TRBV18	NA	CASSQEGNSPLHF	TGTGCCAGCTCACAGGAGGGGAATTCACCCCTCCACTTT
NA	TRBJ1-1	TRBV2	TRBD1	CASNYRGWNTEAFF	TGTGCCAGCAACTACAGGGGATGGAACACTGAAGCTTTCTTT
NA	TRBJ1-2	TRBV19	TRBD1	CASSIIQGDYGYTF	TGTGCCAGTAGTATAATTCAGGGGGACTATGGCTACACCTTC
once	TRBJ1-2	TRBV6-2/TRBV6-3	NA	CASSYSIRKSFDGYTF	TGTGCCAGCAGTTACTCGATTAGAAAGTCCTTTGATGGCTACACCTTC
NA	TRBJ1-2	TRBV7-9	NA	CASSLIYRATGGYTF	TGTGCCAGCAGCTTAATTTATAGGGCCACGGGAGGCTACACCTTC
NA	TRBJ2-7	TRBV18	TRBD1	CASSGQGAYEQYF	TGTGCCAGCTCAGGACAGGGGGCTTACGAGCAGTACTTC
NA	TRBJ1-2	TRBV19	TRBD1	CASSITDRELGYTF	TGTGCCAGTAGTATAACTGACAGGGAACTCGGCTACACCTTC
NA	TRBJ2-5	TRBV27	TRBD2	CASSFTRVAGGRQETQYF	TGTGCCAGCAGTTTTACACGGGTGGCGGGAGGACGACAAGAGACCCAGTACTTC
NA	TRBJ2-5	TRBV7-9	TRBD1	CASSRGTGEETQYF	TGTGCCAGCAGCCGTGGGACAGGCGAAGAGACCCAGTACTTC
NA	TRBJ1-1	TRBV6-4	TRBD1	CASSETAGQGSTEAFF	TGTGCCAGCAGTGAGACGGCGGGACAGGGGAGCACTGAAGCTTTCTTT
NA	TRBJ1-2	TRBV7-2	TRBD1	CASRAGTDYGYTF	TGTGCCAGCAGGGCCGGGACAGACTATGGCTACACCTTC
once	TRBJ2-2	TRBV7-6	NA	CASSLARAGQAGELFF	TGTGCCAGCAGCTTAGCCCGAGCAGGGCAGGCCGGGGAGCTGTTTTTT
NA	TRBJ2-3	TRBV6-5	TRBD2	CASSSATSGGDTQYF	TGTGCCAGCAGTTCGGCGACTAGCGGGGGAGATACGCAGTATTTT
NA	TRBJ2-1	TRBV10-3	TRBD1	CAIRATAGGNEQFF	TGTGCCATCAGGGCCACGGCAGGGGGCAATGAGCAGTTCTTC
NA	TRBJ1-1	TRBV30	NA	CAWSERGNTEAFF	TGTGCCTGGAGTGAGAGAGGTAACACTGAAGCTTTCTTT
NA	TRBJ1-2	TRBV10-3	TRBD1	CAISPGQGRGHGYTF	TGTGCCATCAGCCCGGGACAGGGTAGAGGCCATGGCTACACCTTC
NA	TRBJ2-5	TRBV7-3	NA	CASSLMQGSQETQYF	TGTGCCAGCAGCTTAATGCAGGGGAGCCAAGAGACCCAGTACTTC
NA	TRBJ2-7	TRBV3-1/TRBV3-2	NA	CASSSNYYEQYF	TGTGCCAGCAGCTCAAACTACTACGAGCAGTACTTC
NA	TRBJ2-7	TRBV4-2	TRBD2	CASSQGPQGKAGGSYEQYF	TGTGCCAGCAGCCAAGGACCACAAGGAAAAGCGGGAGGGTCCTACGAGCAGTACTTC
NA	TRBJ1-4	TRBV11-2	NA	CASSLGGFGEKLFF	TGTGCCAGCAGCTTAGGAGGTTTCGGTGAAAAACTGTTTTTT
NA	TRBJ2-2	TRBV13	NA	CASSLTTGELFF	TGTGCCAGCAGCCTTACTACCGGGGAGCTGTTTTTT
NA	TRBJ1-2	TRBV2	TRBD1	CASSTGTGEGYTF	TGTGCCAGCAGCACCGGGACAGGGGAAGGCTACACCTTC